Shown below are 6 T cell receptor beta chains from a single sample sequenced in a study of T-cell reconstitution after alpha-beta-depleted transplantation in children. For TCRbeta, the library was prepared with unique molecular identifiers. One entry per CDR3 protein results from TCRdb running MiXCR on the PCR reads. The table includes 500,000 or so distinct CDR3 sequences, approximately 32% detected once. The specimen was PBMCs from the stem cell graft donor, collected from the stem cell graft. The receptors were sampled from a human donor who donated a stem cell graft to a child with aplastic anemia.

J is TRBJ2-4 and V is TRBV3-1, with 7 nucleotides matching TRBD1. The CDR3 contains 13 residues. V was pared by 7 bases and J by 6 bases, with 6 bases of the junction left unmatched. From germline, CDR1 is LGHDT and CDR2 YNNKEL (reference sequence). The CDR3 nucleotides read TGTGCCAGCAAGGGACAGAAGATAAACATTCAGTACTTC. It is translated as CASKGQKINIQYF.

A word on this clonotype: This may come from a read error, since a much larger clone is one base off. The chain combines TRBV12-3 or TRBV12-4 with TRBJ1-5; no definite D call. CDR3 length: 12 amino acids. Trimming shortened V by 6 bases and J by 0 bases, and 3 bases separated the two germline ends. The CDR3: CASRYSNQPQHF. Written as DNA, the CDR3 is TGTGCCAGCAGGTATAGCAATCAGCCCCAGCATTTT.

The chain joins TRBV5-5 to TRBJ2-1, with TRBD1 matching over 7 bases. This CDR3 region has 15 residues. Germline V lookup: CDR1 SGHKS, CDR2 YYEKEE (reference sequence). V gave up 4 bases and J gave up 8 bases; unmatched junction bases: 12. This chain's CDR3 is CASSRGQTLSDEQFF. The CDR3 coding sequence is TGTGCCAGCAGCCGGGGACAGACGCTTAGCGATGAGCAGTTCTTC.

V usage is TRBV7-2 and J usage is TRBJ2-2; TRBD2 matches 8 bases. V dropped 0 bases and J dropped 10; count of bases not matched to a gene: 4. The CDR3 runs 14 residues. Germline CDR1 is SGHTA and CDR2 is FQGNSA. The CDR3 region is CASSLAGRAPELFF. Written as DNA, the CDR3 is TGTGCCAGCAGCTTAGCCGGGAGGGCCCCGGAGCTGTTTTTT.

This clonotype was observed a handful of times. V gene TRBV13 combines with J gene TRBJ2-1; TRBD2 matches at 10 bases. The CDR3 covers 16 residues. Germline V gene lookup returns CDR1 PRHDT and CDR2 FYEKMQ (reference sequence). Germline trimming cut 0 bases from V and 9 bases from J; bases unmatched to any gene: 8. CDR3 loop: CASSLGLAGVSREQFF. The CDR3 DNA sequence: TGTGCCAGCAGCTTAGGTCTAGCGGGAGTCTCGCGTGAGCAGTTCTTC.

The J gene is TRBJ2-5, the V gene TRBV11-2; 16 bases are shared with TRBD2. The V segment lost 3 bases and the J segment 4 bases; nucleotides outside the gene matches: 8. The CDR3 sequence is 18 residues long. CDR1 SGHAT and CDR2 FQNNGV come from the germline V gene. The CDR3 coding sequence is TGTGCCAGCAGCTTTGGGACTAGCGGGAGGGTATGGAGAGAGACCCAGTACTTC. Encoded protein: CASSFGTSGRVWRETQYF. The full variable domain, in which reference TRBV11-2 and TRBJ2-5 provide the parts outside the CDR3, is EAGVAQSPRYKIIEKRQSVAFWCNPISGHATLYWYQQILGQGPKLLIQFQNNGVVDDSQLPKDRFSAERLKGVDSTLKIQPAKLEDSAVYLCASSFGTSGRVWRETQYFGPGTRLLVL.